One sample yielded the 7 T cell receptor beta chains listed below, sequenced in a study of patients with pleural tuberculosis. TCRdb called the reads again in MiXCR, with one record for every CDR3 protein. Here the sample spans tens of thousands of distinct CDR3 sequences, under 20% being singletons. Sequenced material: peripheral blood. All receptors derive from a human donor with pleural tuberculosis.

This clonotype was seen many times. The CDR3 bases are TGCGCCAGCAGCTTGCAACCCTCTGGGACCCAGTACTTC. Protein sequence: CASSLQPSGTQYF. This chain links TRBV5-1 with TRBJ2-5; D is uncertain. The CDR3 totals 13 residues. The germline gives CDR1 SGHRS, CDR2 YFSETQ. The V end was cut by 1 base, the J end by 7 bases, with 11 bases between.

This clonotype occurred many times. This chain joins TRBV14 and TRBJ2-1; a possible D gene is TRBD1 (5 bases). Germline CDR1 reads SGHDN; CDR2 reads FVKESK. The CDR3 sequence is 12 residues long. V was cut by 5 bases and J by 7 bases, with 9 bases left in between. CDR3 nucleotides: TGTGCCAGCAGCTATTACAGGAATGAGCAGTTCTTC. Encoded protein: CASSYYRNEQFF.

Regarding this clonotype: With a much larger clone just one base away, this may be a read error. V usage is TRBV3-1 and J usage is TRBJ2-7; TRBD1 aligns across 9 bases. V lost 4 bases and J lost 5; bases outside the gene matches: 9. The length of the CDR3 is 15 residues. Germline CDR1 is LGHDT and CDR2 is YNNKEL (reference sequence). CDR3 in DNA: TGTGCCAGCAGCCGCCACGACAGGGGGACGAACGAGCAGTACTTC. Amino acid sequence: CASSRHDRGTNEQYF.

J is TRBJ1-3 and V is TRBV6-1; 10 bases match TRBD1. Germline V gene data show CDR1 as MNHNS and CDR2 as SASEGT. V was pared by 4 bases and J by 0 bases, with 3 bases of the junction left unmatched. CDR3 length equals 16 residues. DNA of the CDR3: TGTGCCAGCAGTGCCAGGACAGGGGGCTCTGGAAACACCATATATTTT. Protein product: CASSARTGGSGNTIYF.

This clonotype has a count of ten or more. CDR3 amino acids: CSARGSGGANTGELFF. The CDR3 region has the DNA TGCAGTGCTAGGGGCAGCGGGGGGGCCAACACCGGGGAGCTGTTTTTT. This chain links TRBV20-1 with TRBJ2-2, with 10 bases fitting TRBD2. Looked up from germline, CDR1 is DFQATT and CDR2 is SNEGSKA (reference sequence). The trim removed 3 bases at V and 2 bases at J, leaving 6 bases unmatched. CDR3 length: 16 amino acids.

This clonotype was recorded at least ten times. This CDR3 is CASCRVGYEQYF. The CDR3 DNA is TGTGCCAGCTGCAGGGTGGGCTACGAGCAGTACTTC. The V gene is TRBV27, the J gene TRBJ2-7; D might be TRBD1 (5 bases). Trimming pared 8 bases from V and 3 bases from J, leaving 11 bases between. There are 12 residues in the CDR3. Germline-derived CDR1 and CDR2 are MNHEY and SMNVEV (reference sequence).

DNA for the CDR3: TGTGCCAGCAGTTACACGGGAGAGGACAATGAGCAGTTCTTC. Its translation is CASSYTGEDNEQFF. The V gene is TRBV6-9, the J gene TRBJ2-1; D may be TRBD2 (6 bases). V lost 3 bases and J 5 bases, leaving 11 bases between the germline ends. The germline V gene encodes CDR1 MNHGY and CDR2 SVAAGI. The CDR3 totals 14 residues.